This TCR beta chain was documented in a study of identical twins. Study findings and constraints: Rather than following the same donors, the conclusions depended on cross-sectional statistical analysis.

This clonotype was picked up a small number of times. Its antigen is as yet unknown. Healthy Caucasians, and only they, were the donors. The CDR3 extends over 14 amino acids. The germline V gene encodes CDR1 SQVTM and CDR2 ANQGSEA. V lost 4 bases and J lost 0, with 12 bases in between. Using its own MiXCR run on the 5' RACE reads, TCRdb lists one record per CDR3 protein. The sample lists about 300,000 distinct CDR3 sequences, about 12% occurring once. The same data also went into a second study, on yellow fever vaccine responses in identical twins.

This clonotype was sampled from a woman under 30 in good health. The J gene is TRBJ1-1, the V gene TRBV29-1; a weak D match, TRBD1 (6 bases). Sequenced input: CD8+ T cells sorted from blood. The CDR3 reads CSVVLQGLNTEAFF. The CDR3 DNA reads as TGCAGCGTTGTCTTACAGGGACTGAACACTGAAGCTTTCTTT.